This TCR beta chain was identified during a study of T cell responses to AZD1222 COVID-19 vaccine. Trimming cost V 5 bases and J 3 bases, with 8 bases left between them. Germline CDR1 reads MRHNA; CDR2 reads SNTAGT. The CDR3 consists of 13 residues. Pooling covered second doses at about 4 or about 12 weeks. The table came from immunoSEQ multiplex PCR; TCRdb's copy has only in-frame clones and leaves some out. The sample holds fewer than 150,000 clones; roughly 92% are singletons and the top ten take roughly 10%. V is TRBV6-4 and J is TRBJ1-5, with no clear D. The sequence was collected from an adult who received the AZD1222 COVID-19 vaccine. The sample in question was peripheral blood, obtained 28 days after the second AZD1222 dose. The CDR3 reads CASSLQFNQPQHF. For the CDR3, the DNA is TGTGCCAGCAGTCTACAGTTCAATCAGCCCCAGCATTTT.